This passage covers 28 T cell receptor beta chains from one sample sequenced in a study of spatial heterogeneity in lung cancer. As to time point: blood at routine non-recurrence follow-up after resection. Whole RNA from tumor, nontumor lung or frozen PBMC was sequenced unsorted. TCRdb independently ran MiXCR on the 5' RACE reads; one entry per CDR3 protein. The profile covers some 120,000 distinct CDR3 sequences, with 9% to 15% appearing a single time and around 16% taken by the ten largest. The sample was PBMCs, taken at follow-up. Every receptor here comes from a male donor with early-stage non-small cell lung cancer.

The chain uses TRBV12-3 or TRBV12-4 and TRBJ2-3; 13 bases agree with TRBD2. The CDR3 covers 19 residues. With V trimmed by 5 bases and J by 0 bases, 11 bases remained unmatched. Here the CDR3 reads CASSTRTSGGRGSTDTQYF. CDR3 nucleotide sequence: TGTGCCAGCAGTACCCGGACTAGCGGGGGCAGGGGGAGCACAGATACGCAGTATTTT.

This clonotype was counted at least ten times. This chain joins TRBV5-1 and TRBJ2-5; possibly TRBD1 or TRBD2 for D (5 bases each). Trimming took off 0 bases at V and 4 bases at J, with 7 bases between the two ends. The CDR3 covers 13 residues. CDR1 and CDR2 (germline): SGHRS, YFSETQ. As DNA, the CDR3 is TGCGCCAGCAGCTTGGGGGGGAGAGAGACCCAGTACTTC. This codes for CASSLGGRETQYF.

This clonotype showed up many times. The chain joins TRBV29-1 to TRBJ1-3; a weak D match, TRBD1 (5 bases). Germline V CDR1 and CDR2: SQVTM, ANQGSEA. The V end was cut by 6 bases, the J end by 3 bases, with 9 bases between. The CDR3 is 12 residues long. In DNA, the CDR3 is TGCAGCGTGACAGCGGTTGGAAACACCATATATTTT. It specifies CSVTAVGNTIYF.

This clonotype was observed a few times. The rearrangement links TRBV4-2 to TRBJ2-5, with D possibly TRBD2 on 6 matching bases. This CDR3 has 14 residues. The germline V gene encodes CDR1 LGHNA and CDR2 YNFKEQ. V was pared by 0 bases and J by 3 bases, with 8 bases between. The CDR3 DNA reads TGTGCCAGCAGCCAAGACGGCGGGGAAGAGACCCAGTACTTC. Translation: CASSQDGGEETQYF.

The V call is TRBV20-1, the J call TRBJ1-5; 8 bases align to TRBD1. Germline V gene sequence: CDR1 DFQATT, CDR2 SNEGSKA (reference sequence). With 1 base clipped from V and 5 bases from J, the junction kept 7 bases outside the gene matches. This CDR3 spans 15 amino acids. In DNA, the CDR3 is TGCAGTGCTAGAGTAGCGACAGGGGACTATCAGCCCCAGCATTTT. This translates into CSARVATGDYQPQHF.

This chain joins TRBV29-1 and TRBJ2-1; D not certain. Germline CDR1 reads SQVTM; CDR2 reads ANQGSEA. V lost 6 bases, J lost 4 bases, and 10 bases lay in between. This CDR3 has 12 residues. The CDR3 protein is CSVKVGYNEQFF. The CDR3 nucleotides read TGCAGCGTAAAAGTCGGTTACAATGAGCAGTTCTTC.

This clonotype was picked up a small number of times. The chain joins TRBV5-1 to TRBJ2-2; TRBD1 might be the D (5 bases). The V end was cut by 1 base, the J end by 0 bases, with 7 bases between. The CDR3 sequence is 15 residues long. Germline CDR1 SGHRS, CDR2 YFSETQ. The CDR3 protein is CASSLQQANTGELFF. CDR3 in DNA: TGCGCCAGCAGCTTGCAACAGGCGAACACCGGGGAGCTGTTTTTT.

This clonotype appeared once. The chain links TRBV12-3 or TRBV12-4 to TRBJ2-5; maybe TRBD2 (5 bases). The V end lost 3 bases, the J end lost 5 bases, and 13 bases lay between the germline ends. This CDR3 spans 14 amino acids. For the CDR3, the DNA is TGTGCCAGCAGTTTCTCGAACGGGGTTGAGACCCAGTACTTC. Encoded protein: CASSFSNGVETQYF.

This clonotype turned up a few times. Relative to the germline gene, one junction end is altered; a read error may explain this. The V and J genes are TRBV30 and TRBJ2-5; D possibly corresponds to TRBD2 (6 bases). The CDR3 covers 13 residues. CDR1 GTSNPN and CDR2 SVGIG come from the germline V gene (reference sequence). The CDR3 sequence: CAWSVIGKGLIFF. The CDR3 DNA follows: TGTGCCTGGAGTGTAATCGGGAAGGGACTGATCTTTTTC.

The sample holds a few counts of this clonotype. The chain uses TRBV5-1 and TRBJ2-7; 8 bases agree with TRBD2. Germline-derived CDR1 and CDR2 are SGHRS and YFSETQ. The V segment lost 3 bases and the J segment 3 bases; nucleotides outside the gene matches: 11. The CDR3 spans 16 residues. CDR3 loop: CASSSAPSGGNYEQYF. CDR3 DNA: TGCGCCAGCAGCTCGGCCCCCAGCGGGGGTAACTACGAGCAGTACTTC.

The gene calls are TRBV10-1 and TRBJ1-1, with D uncertain. CDR1 is WNHNN, CDR2 SYGVQD, per germline (reference sequence). This CDR3 comprises 10 residues. Trimming left V 5 bases short and J 11 bases short, with 9 bases between. CDR3 coding DNA: TGCGCCAGCAGTCAACAGCGGGCTTTCTTT. It encodes CASSQQRAFF.

This clonotype has ten or more counts. V usage is TRBV7-9 and J usage is TRBJ2-7; 11 bases line up with TRBD1. V dropped 2 bases and J dropped 2; count of bases not matched to a gene: 2. Germline lookup yields CDR1 SEHNR and CDR2 FQNEAQ (reference sequence). The CDR3 loop spans 15 amino acids. In nucleotides, the CDR3 is TGTGCCAGCAGCTTACCGGGACAGGGGGCCTACGAGCAGTACTTC. Translating gives CASSLPGQGAYEQYF.

The gene calls are TRBV11-2 and TRBJ2-1; 7 bases align to TRBD2. CDR1 SGHAT and CDR2 FQNNGV come from the germline V gene. V dropped 1 base and J dropped 5; count of bases not matched to a gene: 5. The CDR3 sequence is 15 residues long. The CDR3, as DNA: TGTGCCAGCAGCTTAGGAGGCGGACTAGACAATGAGCAGTTCTTC. As protein: CASSLGGGLDNEQFF.

This clonotype was seen a handful of times. The chain couples TRBV20-1 to TRBJ1-2; no reliable D call. The ends were cut back, 3 bases at V and 0 bases at J, with 8 bases in the middle. This CDR3 region has 13 residues. In germline, CDR1 is DFQATT, CDR2 SNEGSKA (reference sequence). The CDR3 DNA is TGCAGTGCTAGTTTGGCCACTAACTATGGCTACACCTTC. It specifies CSASLATNYGYTF.

This clonotype was observed a handful of times. This sequence joins TRBV19 and TRBJ1-5; 11 bases agree with TRBD1. Germline assignment: CDR1 LNHDA and CDR2 SQIVND (reference sequence). CDR3 length: 16 residues. V was clipped by 7 bases and J by 2 bases; unmatched bases: 7. This chain's CDR3 is CASTARGQGGNQPQHF. In nucleotides, the CDR3 is TGTGCCAGTACCGCCAGGGGACAGGGGGGCAATCAGCCCCAGCATTTT.

The chain combines TRBV6-5 with TRBJ2-5, with D maybe TRBD2 (6 bases). The germline CDR1 and CDR2 sequences are MNHEY and SVGAGI. The CDR3 has 14 amino acids. Trimming shortened V by 3 bases and J by 5 bases, and 13 bases separated the two germline ends. CDR3 sequence reads: CASSYRGAGETQYF. In DNA form, the CDR3 reads TGTGCCAGCAGTTATAGGGGAGCGGGCGAGACCCAGTACTTC.

This clonotype has just a few counts. The chain uses TRBV18 and TRBJ2-3, with 8 bases that match TRBD1. There are 15 residues in the CDR3. With V trimmed by 5 bases and J by 2 bases, 6 bases remained unmatched. In germline, CDR1 is KGHSH, CDR2 LQKENI. The CDR3 DNA follows: TGTGCCAGCTCAGGGGGACAGGAGAACACAGATACGCAGTATTTT. It translates to CASSGGQENTDTQYF.

This clonotype has a handful of counts. The chain links TRBV6-2 or TRBV6-3 to TRBJ2-2; TRBD1 agrees at 7 bases. The CDR3 is made up of 17 amino acids. J lost 0 bases, V lost 4 bases, and 8 bases had no gene match. Germline V lookup: CDR1 MNHEY, CDR2 SVGEGT. The CDR3 protein is CASSSIRGQPNTGELFF. CDR3 sequence (DNA): TGTGCCAGCAGTTCCATCCGGGGACAGCCGAACACCGGGGAGCTGTTTTTT.

There are a few counts of this clonotype. The V call is TRBV15, the J call TRBJ2-1, with 10 bases lining up with TRBD2. From germline, CDR1 is LNHNV and CDR2 YYDKDF (reference sequence). CDR3 size: 17 residues. V shed 0 bases and J 8 bases; nucleotides not matched to a gene: 10. CDR3 DNA sequence: TGTGCCACCAGCAGAGAACTGTTAGCGGGGGGCCGAGATGAGCAGTTCTTC. As protein: CATSRELLAGGRDEQFF.

The sample holds a few counts of this clonotype. V and J are TRBV6-2 or TRBV6-3 and TRBJ1-3, with a tentative D call TRBD1 (6 bases). Deletions cut 2 bases from V and 2 bases from J, with 16 bases between. The CDR3 consists of 17 residues. Germline-derived CDR1 and CDR2 are MNHEY and SVGEGT. DNA of the CDR3: TGTGCCAGCAGTTACCCCCGCTCCGGGACAACTGGAAACACCATATATTTT. It encodes CASSYPRSGTTGNTIYF.

This chain uses TRBV7-2 with TRBJ1-6, with D perhaps matching TRBD1 (5 bases). Trimming removed 0 bases from V and 4 bases from J, with 10 bases in between. The CDR3 length is 16 residues. CDR1 is SGHTA and CDR2 is FQGNSA in the germline V gene. The CDR3 protein is CASSLAMGGYNSPLHF. The DNA for the CDR3 is TGTGCCAGCAGCTTAGCGATGGGGGGATATAATTCACCCCTCCACTTT.

Comment on this clonotype: Possible read error: a much larger clone is one base away. This chain links TRBV2 with TRBJ1-1, with a possible D match to TRBD1 (6 bases). V was trimmed by 8 bases and J by 4 bases, leaving 14 bases between them. The germline V gene encodes CDR1 SNHLY and CDR2 FYNNEI. This CDR3 is built from 13 residues. The CDR3 spells CASGGRRVTEAFF. The CDR3 DNA sequence: TGTGCCAGCGGGGGCAGGAGGGTCACTGAAGCTTTCTTT.

The table lists this clonotype with a few counts. This chain joins TRBV4-1 and TRBJ1-6; no definite D call. Trimming took 1 base from V and 0 from J, leaving 10 bases between them. Germline loops: CDR1 MGHRA, CDR2 YSYEKL. There are 17 residues in the CDR3. The CDR3 bases are TGCGCCAGCAGCCAAGCTTCAGCGAGCTCCTATAATTCACCCCTCCACTTT. Its protein product is CASSQASASSYNSPLHF.

In this sample, this clonotype turned up a few times. The chain joins TRBV11-2 to TRBJ1-1; D gene ambiguous. The CDR3 covers 13 residues. The V gene's germline CDR1 is SGHAT and CDR2 FQNNGV. V was trimmed by 4 bases and J by 0 bases, leaving 6 bases between them. The CDR3: CASSSELNTEAFF. The CDR3 region has the DNA TGTGCCAGCAGCTCTGAATTGAACACTGAAGCTTTCTTT.

This clonotype was counted a few times. The chain couples TRBV20-1 to TRBJ2-1, with 9 bases that match TRBD2. The CDR3 length is 17 residues. Germline CDR1 reads DFQATT; CDR2 reads SNEGSKA (reference sequence). The V gene end was trimmed by 3 bases and the J gene end by 4 bases; junction bases not matched to a gene: 13. The CDR3 region has the DNA TGCAGTGCTAGGAATTGGGCTAGCGGGGACAGTTACAATGAGCAGTTCTTC. It yields the protein CSARNWASGDSYNEQFF.

This clonotype has only a few counts. The chain's CDR3 is CSAVRTGTYEQYF. DNA for the CDR3: TGCAGTGCCGTCAGGACAGGCACCTACGAGCAGTACTTC. The chain carries TRBV20-1 and TRBJ2-7; TRBD1 matches at 7 bases. CDR3 size: 13 residues. Germline V gene data show CDR1 as DFQATT and CDR2 as SNEGSKA (reference sequence). Losses at the gene ends were 6 bases for V and 2 bases for J; bases not matched to a gene: 7.

Ten or more counts support this clonotype. This rearrangement joins TRBV19 to TRBJ1-2, with a tentative D call TRBD1 (5 bases). The V end lost 10 bases, the J end lost 4 bases, and 13 bases lay between the germline ends. This CDR3 has 12 residues. Germline CDR1 LNHDA, CDR2 SQIVND (reference sequence). CDR3 in amino acids: CATSRGSYGYTF. CDR3 nucleotide sequence: TGTGCCACCTCTCGGGGGTCCTATGGCTACACCTTC.

This chain joins TRBV5-1 and TRBJ2-7; 10 nucleotides line up with TRBD1. The CDR3 totals 14 residues. The germline V gene encodes CDR1 SGHRS and CDR2 YFSETQ. V gave up 4 bases and J gave up 6 bases; unmatched junction bases: 7. The CDR3 reads CASSPGTGDGEQYF. The CDR3 coding sequence is TGCGCCAGCAGCCCCGGGACAGGGGACGGCGAGCAGTACTTC.